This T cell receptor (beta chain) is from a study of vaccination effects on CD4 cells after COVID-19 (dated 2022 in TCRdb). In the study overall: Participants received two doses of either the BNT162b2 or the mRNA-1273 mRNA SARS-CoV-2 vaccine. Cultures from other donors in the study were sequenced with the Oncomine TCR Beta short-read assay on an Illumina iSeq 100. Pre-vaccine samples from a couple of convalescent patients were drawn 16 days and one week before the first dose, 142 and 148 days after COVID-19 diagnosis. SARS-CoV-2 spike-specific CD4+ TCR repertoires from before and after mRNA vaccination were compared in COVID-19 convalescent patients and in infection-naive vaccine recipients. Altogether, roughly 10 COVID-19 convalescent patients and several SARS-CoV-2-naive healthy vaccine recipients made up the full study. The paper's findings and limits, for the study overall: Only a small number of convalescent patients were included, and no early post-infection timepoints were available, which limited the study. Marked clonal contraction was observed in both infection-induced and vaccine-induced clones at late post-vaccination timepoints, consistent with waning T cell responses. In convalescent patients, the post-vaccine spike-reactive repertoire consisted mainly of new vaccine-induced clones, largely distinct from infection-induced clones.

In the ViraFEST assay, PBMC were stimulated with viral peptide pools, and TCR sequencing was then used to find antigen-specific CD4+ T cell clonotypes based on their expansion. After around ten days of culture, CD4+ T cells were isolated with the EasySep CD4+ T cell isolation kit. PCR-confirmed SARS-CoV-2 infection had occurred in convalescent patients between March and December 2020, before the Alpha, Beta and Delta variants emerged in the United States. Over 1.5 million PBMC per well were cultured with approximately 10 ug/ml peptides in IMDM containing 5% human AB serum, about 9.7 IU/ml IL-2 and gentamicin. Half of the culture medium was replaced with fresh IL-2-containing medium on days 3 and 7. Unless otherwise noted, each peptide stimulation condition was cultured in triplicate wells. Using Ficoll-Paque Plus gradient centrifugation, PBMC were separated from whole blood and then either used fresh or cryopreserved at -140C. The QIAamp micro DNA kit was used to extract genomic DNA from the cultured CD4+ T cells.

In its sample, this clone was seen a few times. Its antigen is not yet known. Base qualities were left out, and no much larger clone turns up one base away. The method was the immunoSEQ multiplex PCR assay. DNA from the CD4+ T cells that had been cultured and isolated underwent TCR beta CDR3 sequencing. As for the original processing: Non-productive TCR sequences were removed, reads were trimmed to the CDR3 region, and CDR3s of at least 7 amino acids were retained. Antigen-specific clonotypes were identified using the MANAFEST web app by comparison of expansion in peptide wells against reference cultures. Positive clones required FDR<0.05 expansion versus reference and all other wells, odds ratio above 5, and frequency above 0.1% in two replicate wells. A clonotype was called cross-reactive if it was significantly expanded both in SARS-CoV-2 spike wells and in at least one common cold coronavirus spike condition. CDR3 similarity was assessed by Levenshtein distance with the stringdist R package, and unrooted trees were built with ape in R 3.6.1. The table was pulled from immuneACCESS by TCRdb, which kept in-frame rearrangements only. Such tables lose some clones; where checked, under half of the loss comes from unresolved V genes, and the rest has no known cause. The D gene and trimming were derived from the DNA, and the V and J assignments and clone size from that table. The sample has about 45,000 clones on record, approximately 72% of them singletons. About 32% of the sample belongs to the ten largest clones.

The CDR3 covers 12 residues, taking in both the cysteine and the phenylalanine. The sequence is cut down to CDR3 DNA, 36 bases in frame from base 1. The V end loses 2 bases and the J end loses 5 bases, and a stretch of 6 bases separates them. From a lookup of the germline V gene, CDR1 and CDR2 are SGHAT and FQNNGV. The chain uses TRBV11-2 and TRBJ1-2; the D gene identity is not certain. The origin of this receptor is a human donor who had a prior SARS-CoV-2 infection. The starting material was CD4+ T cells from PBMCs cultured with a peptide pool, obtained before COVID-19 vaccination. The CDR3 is CASSLSGYGYTF. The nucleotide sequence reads TGTGCCAGCAGCTTATCGGGTTATGGCTACACCTTC.